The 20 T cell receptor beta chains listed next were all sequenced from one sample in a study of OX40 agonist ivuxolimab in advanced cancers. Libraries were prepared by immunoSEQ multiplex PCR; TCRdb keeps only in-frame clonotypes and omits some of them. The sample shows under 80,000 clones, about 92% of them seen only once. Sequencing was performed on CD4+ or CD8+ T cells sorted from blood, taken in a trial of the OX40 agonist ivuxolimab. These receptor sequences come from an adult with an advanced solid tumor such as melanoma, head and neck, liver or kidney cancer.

In nucleotides, the CDR3 is TGTGCCAGCAGTGAAGGCCGGACGAGCTCCTATAATTCACCCCTCCACTTT. Translated, it gives CASSEGRTSSYNSPLHF. The chain employs TRBV2 and TRBJ1-6; D unresolved. The length of the CDR3 is 17 residues. With 1 base removed from V and 0 bases from J, the gap between germline ends came to 10 bases. The germline V gene encodes CDR1 SNHLY and CDR2 FYNNEI.

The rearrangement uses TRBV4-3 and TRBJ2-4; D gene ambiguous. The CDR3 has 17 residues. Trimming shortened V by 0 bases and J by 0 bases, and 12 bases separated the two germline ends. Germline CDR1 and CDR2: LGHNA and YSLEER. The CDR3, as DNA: TGCGCCAGCAGCCAAGATTCGAACAGCCTAGCCAAAAACATTCAGTACTTC. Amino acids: CASSQDSNSLAKNIQYF.

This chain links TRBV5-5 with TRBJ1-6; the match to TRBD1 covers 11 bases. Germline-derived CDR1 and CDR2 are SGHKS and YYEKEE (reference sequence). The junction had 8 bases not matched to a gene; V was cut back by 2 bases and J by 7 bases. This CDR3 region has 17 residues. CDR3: CASSLKGQGVQNSPLHF. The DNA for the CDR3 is TGTGCCAGCAGCTTAAAGGGACAGGGGGTTCAAAATTCACCCCTCCACTTT.

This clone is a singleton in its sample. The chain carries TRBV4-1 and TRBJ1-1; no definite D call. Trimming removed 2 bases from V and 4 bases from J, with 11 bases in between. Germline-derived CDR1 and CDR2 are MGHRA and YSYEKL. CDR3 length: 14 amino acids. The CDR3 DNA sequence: TGCGCCAGCAGCCAATCACACCTTGTCACTGAAGCTTTCTTT. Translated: CASSQSHLVTEAFF.

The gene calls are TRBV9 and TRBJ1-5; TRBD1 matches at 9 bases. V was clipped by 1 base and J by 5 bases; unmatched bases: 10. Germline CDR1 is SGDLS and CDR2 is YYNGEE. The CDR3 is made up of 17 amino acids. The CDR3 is CASSVFGTGHEDQPQHF. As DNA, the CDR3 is TGTGCCAGCAGCGTATTCGGGACAGGGCATGAGGATCAGCCCCAGCATTTT. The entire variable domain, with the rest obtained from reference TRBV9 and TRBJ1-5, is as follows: DSGVTQTPKHLITATGQRVTLRCSPRSGDLSVYWYQQSLDQGLQFLIQYYNGEERAKGNILERFSAQQFPDLHSELNLSSLELGDSALYFCASSVFGTGHEDQPQHFGDGTRLSIL.

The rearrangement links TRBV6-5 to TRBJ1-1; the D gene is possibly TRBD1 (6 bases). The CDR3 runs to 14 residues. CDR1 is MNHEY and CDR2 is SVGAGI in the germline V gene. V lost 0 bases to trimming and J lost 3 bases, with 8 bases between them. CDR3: CASSYSGADTEAFF. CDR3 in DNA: TGTGCCAGCAGTTACTCGGGGGCTGACACTGAAGCTTTCTTT.

Written as DNA, the CDR3 is TGCGCCAGCAGTCAGGGGGCGGACTATGGCTACACCTTC. It is translated as CASSQGADYGYTF. V gene TRBV10-2 combines with J gene TRBJ1-2; 8 bases map to TRBD1. Germline CDR1 is WSHSY and CDR2 is SAAADI. With 5 bases clipped from V and 3 bases from J, the junction kept 2 bases outside the gene matches. This CDR3 spans 13 amino acids.

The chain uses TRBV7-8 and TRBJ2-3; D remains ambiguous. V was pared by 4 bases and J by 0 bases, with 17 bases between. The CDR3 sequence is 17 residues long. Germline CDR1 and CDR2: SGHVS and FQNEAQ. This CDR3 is CASSSLWQPSSTDTQYF. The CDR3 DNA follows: TGTGCCAGCAGCTCCCTCTGGCAGCCCTCTAGCACAGATACGCAGTATTTT.

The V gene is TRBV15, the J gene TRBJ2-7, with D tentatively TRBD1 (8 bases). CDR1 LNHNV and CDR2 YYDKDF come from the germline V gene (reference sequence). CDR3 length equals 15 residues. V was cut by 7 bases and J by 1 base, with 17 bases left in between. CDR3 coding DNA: TGTGCCACCACCTTGACAGGGGAGGGATCCTACGAGCAGTACTTC. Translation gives CATTLTGEGSYEQYF.

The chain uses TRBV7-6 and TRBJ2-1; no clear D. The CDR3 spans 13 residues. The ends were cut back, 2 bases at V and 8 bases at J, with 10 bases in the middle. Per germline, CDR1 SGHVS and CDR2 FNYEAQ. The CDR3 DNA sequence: TGTGCCAGCAGCTTACTGGCGGAAGATGAGCAGTTCTTC. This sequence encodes CASSLLAEDEQFF.

The CDR3 region has the DNA TGTGCCAGCAGTGGGACAGGGGTAAGCGAGCAGTACTTC. Encoded protein: CASSGTGVSEQYF. The chain combines TRBV25-1 with TRBJ2-7, with 9 bases identical to TRBD1. The junction had 4 bases not matched to a gene; V was cut back by 4 bases and J by 6 bases. Germline V CDR1 and CDR2: MGHDK, SYGVNS. This CDR3 comprises 13 residues.

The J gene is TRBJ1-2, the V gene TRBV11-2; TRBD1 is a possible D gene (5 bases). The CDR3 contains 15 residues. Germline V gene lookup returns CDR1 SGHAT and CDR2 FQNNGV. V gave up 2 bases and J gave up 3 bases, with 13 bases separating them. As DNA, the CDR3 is TGTGCCAGCAGCTTAAGGCGCGGGGCGGACTATGGCTACACCTTC. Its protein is CASSLRRGADYGYTF.

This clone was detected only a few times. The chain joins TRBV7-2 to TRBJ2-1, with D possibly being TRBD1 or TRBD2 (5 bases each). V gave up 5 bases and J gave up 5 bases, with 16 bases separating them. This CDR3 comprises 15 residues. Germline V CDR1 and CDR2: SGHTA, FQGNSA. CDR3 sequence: CASSHLRGPDNEQFF. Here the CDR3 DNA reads TGTGCCAGCAGCCATTTGAGGGGCCCGGACAATGAGCAGTTCTTC.

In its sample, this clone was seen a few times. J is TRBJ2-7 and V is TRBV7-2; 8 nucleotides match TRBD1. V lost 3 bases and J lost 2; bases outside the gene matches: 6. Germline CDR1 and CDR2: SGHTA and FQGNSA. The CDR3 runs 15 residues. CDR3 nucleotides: TGTGCCAGCAGCTTGGGCGGGACAGGCCCCTACGAGCAGTACTTC. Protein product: CASSLGGTGPYEQYF. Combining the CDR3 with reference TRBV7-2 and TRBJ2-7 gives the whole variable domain GAGVSQSPSNKVTEKGKDVELRCDPISGHTALYWYRQSLGQGLEFLIYFQGNSAPDKSGLPSDRFSAERTGGSVSTLTIQRTQQEDSAVYLCASSLGGTGPYEQYFGPGTRLTVT.

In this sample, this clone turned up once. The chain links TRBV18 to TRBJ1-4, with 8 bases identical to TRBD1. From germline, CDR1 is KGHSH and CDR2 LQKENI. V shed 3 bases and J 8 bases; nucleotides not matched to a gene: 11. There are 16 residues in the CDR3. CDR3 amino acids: CASSPLTGDGYEKLFF. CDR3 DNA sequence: TGTGCCAGCTCACCCCTGACAGGGGATGGTTACGAAAAACTGTTTTTT.

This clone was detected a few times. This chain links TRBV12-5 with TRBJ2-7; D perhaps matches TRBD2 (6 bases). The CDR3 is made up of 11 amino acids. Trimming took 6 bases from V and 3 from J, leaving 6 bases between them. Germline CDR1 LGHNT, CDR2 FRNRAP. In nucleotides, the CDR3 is TGTGCTAGTGGGGGACTCTACGAGCAGTACTTC. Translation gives CASGGLYEQYF.

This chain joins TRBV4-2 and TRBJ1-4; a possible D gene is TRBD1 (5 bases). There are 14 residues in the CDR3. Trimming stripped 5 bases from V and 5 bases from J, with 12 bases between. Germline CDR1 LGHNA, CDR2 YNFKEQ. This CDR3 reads CASSEDTGNEKLFF. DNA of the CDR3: TGTGCCAGCAGCGAGGACACGGGAAATGAAAAACTGTTTTTT.

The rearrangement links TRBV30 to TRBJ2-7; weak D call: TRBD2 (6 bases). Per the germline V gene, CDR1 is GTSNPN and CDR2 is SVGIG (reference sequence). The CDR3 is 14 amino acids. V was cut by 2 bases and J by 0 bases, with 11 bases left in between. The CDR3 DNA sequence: TGTGCCTGGAGTACGGGGGTCGGCTCCTACGAGCAGTACTTC. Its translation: CAWSTGVGSYEQYF.

The CDR3 loop is CASSYGQNSPLHF. The CDR3 DNA follows: TGTGCCAGCAGTTACGGTCAGAATTCACCCCTCCACTTT. The chain joins TRBV6-5 to TRBJ1-6; D remains unclear. V was trimmed by 2 bases and J by 7 bases, leaving 6 bases between them. Germline CDR1 MNHEY, CDR2 SVGAGI. This CDR3 comprises 13 residues.

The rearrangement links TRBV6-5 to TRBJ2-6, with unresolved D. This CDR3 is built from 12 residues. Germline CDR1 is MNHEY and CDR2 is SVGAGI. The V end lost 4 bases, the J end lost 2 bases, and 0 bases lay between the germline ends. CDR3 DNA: TGTGCCAGCAGTTCTGGGGCCAACGTCCTGACTTTC. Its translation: CASSSGANVLTF.